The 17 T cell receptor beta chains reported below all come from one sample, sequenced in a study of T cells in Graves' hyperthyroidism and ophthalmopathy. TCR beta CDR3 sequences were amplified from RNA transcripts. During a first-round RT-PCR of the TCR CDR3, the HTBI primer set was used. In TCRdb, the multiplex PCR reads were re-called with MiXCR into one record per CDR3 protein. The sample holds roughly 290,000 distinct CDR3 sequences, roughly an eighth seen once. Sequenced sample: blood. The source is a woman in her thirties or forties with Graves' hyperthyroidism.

CDR3 nucleotides: TGTGCCATCAGTGCGCTAATTACAGAGAACACTGAAGCTTTCTTT. Amino acid sequence: CAISALITENTEAFF. This chain connects TRBV10-3 to TRBJ1-1, with D unclear. The CDR3 runs 15 residues. Germline V gene data show CDR1 as ENHRY and CDR2 as SYGVKD. V was pared by 4 bases and J by 1 base, with 13 bases between.

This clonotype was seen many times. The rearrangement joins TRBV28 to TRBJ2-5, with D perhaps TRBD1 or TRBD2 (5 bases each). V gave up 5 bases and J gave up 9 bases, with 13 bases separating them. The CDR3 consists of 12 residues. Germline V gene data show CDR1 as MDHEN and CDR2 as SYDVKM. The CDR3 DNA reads TGTGCCAGCAGTCCCCCGGGGCGGGCCCAGTACTTC. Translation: CASSPPGRAQYF.

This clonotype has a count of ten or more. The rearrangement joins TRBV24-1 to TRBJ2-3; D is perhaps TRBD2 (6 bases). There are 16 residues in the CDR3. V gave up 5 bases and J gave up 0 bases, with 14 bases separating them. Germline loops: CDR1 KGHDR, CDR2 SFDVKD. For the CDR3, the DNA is TGTGCCACCAGTGGGGGAGGAGGAGGGAGCACAGATACGCAGTATTTT. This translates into CATSGGGGGSTDTQYF.

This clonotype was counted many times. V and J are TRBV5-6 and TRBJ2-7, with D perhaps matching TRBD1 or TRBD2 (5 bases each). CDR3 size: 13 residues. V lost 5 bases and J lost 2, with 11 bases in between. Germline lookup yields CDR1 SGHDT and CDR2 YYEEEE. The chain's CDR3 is CASSQGDAYEQYF. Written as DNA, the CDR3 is TGTGCCAGCAGTCAGGGAGACGCCTACGAGCAGTACTTC.

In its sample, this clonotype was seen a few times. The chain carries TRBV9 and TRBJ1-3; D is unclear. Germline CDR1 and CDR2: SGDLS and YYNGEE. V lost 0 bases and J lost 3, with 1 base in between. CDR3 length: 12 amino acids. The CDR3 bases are TGTGCCAGCAGCGTAGGTGGAAACACCATATATTTT. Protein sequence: CASSVGGNTIYF.

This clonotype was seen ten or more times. The CDR3 protein is CASSNYGGRNEQFF. The CDR3 nucleotides read TGTGCCAGCTCAAACTACGGGGGTAGGAATGAGCAGTTCTTC. The rearrangement joins TRBV27 to TRBJ2-1; possible D gene TRBD2, 6 bases. The V and J ends lost 8 bases and 7 bases respectively, with 18 bases between them. The germline V gene encodes CDR1 MNHEY and CDR2 SMNVEV (reference sequence). The CDR3 length is 14 residues.

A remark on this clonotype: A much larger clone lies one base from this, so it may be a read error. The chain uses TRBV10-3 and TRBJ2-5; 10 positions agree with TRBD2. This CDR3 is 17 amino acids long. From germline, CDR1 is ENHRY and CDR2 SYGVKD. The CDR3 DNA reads TGTGCCATCAGTGAGGGAAAGATAGCGGGAGGCCAAGAGACCCGGTACTTC. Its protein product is CAISEGKIAGGQETRYF.

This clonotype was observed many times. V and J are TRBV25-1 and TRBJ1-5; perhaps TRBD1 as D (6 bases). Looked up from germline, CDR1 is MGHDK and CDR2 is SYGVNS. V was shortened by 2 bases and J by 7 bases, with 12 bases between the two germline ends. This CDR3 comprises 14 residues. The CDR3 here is CASSEGGAGQPQHF. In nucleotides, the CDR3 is TGTGCCAGCAGTGAAGGGGGGGCAGGACAGCCCCAGCATTTT.

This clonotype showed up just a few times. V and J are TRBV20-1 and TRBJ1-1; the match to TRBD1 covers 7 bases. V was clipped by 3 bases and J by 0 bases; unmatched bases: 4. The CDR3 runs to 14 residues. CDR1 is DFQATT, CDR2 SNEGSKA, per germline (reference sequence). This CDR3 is CSARTGMMNTEAFF. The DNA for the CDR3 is TGCAGTGCTAGGACAGGGATGATGAACACTGAAGCTTTCTTT.

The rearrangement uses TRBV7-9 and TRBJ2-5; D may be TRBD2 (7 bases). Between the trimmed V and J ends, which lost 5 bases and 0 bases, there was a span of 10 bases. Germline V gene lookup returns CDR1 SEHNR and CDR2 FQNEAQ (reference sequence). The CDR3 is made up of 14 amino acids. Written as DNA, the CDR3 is TGTGCCAGCAGCAAAGGGGGGGACCAAGAGACCCAGTACTTC. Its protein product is CASSKGGDQETQYF.

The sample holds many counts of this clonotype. Here the CDR3 reads CASSPASGLTGELFF. DNA for the CDR3: TGTGCCAGCAGCCCCGCTAGCGGGCTTACCGGGGAGCTGTTTTTT. The chain combines TRBV3-1 with TRBJ2-2, with 8 nucleotides matching TRBD2. Germline values: CDR1 LGHDT, CDR2 YNNKEL (reference sequence). This CDR3 is built from 15 residues. After removal of 4 bases from V and 5 bases from J, the junction contained 6 bases not matched to a gene.

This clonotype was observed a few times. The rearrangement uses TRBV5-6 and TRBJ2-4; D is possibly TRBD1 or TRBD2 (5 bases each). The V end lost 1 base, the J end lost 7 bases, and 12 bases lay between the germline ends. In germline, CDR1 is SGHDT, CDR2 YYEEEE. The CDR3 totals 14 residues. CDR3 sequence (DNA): TGTGCCAGCAGCTTGTACGAGGGGTATAACATTCAGTACTTC. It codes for CASSLYEGYNIQYF.

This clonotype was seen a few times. For the CDR3, the DNA is TGCAGCGTTGAAACAGGGAGCGACTACGAGCAGTACTTC. Its protein product is CSVETGSDYEQYF. J is TRBJ2-7 and V is TRBV29-1; tentative D call: TRBD1 (6 bases). The CDR3 is 13 amino acids. The V end was cut by 2 bases, the J end by 3 bases, with 11 bases between. CDR1 and CDR2 (germline): SQVTM, ANQGSEA.

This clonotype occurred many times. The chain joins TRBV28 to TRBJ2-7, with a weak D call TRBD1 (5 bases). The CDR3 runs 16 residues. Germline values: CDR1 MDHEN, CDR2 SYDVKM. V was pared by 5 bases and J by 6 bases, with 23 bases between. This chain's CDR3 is CASSVDREHRLPEQYF. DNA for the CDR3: TGTGCCAGCAGTGTCGACAGAGAACACAGACTCCCCGAGCAGTACTTC.

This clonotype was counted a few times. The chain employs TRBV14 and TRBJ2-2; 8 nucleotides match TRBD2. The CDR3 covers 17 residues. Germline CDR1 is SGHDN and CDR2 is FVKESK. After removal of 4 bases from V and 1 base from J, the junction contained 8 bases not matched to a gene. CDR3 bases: TGTGCCAGCAGCCCGATTGGACTAGCCCAGAACACCGGGGAGCTGTTTTTT. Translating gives CASSPIGLAQNTGELFF.

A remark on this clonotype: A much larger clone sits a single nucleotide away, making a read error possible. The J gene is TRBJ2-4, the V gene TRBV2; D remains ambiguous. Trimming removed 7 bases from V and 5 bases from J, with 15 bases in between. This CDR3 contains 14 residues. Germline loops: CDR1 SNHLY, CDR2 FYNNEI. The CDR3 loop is CASNDRLGENIQYF. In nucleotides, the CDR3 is TGTGCCAGCAATGATCGGCTTGGCGAAAACATTCAGTACTTC.

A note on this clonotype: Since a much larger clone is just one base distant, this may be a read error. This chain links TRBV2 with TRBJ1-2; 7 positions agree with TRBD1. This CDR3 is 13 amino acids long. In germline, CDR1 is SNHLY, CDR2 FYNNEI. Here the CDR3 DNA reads TGTGCCAGCAGGGAAGACAGGGTTGGGGACTACACCTTC. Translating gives CASREDRVGDYTF.